Listed below are T cell receptor beta chains from one sample, sequenced in a study of blood T cells in healthy people across ages. Each CDR3 protein is one row after TCRdb ran MiXCR on the 5' RACE reads. The table has about 780,000 distinct CDR3 sequences, about 46% seen once; the top ten hold over 15%. The sample consisted of blood. These receptors were collected from a man older than 75 in good health. The CDR3 runs from the conserved cysteine through the conserved F or W. The order of the fields is clone size, V gene, J gene, CDR3 length, D gene, CDR3 protein, CDR3 DNA. A D gene is named only where the DNA matches it firmly. Size values are once, few and many counts, or a class for expanded clones, and some rows have none.

-	TRBV13	TRBJ2-1	13	TRBD2	CASRLAGVVEQFF	TGTGCCAGCAGGCTAGCGGGAGTGGTTGAGCAGTTCTTC
few	TRBV28	TRBJ2-7	14	TRBD1	CASGPGQGRVEQYF	TGTGCCAGCGGACCGGGACAGGGTAGGGTCGAGCAGTACTTC
-	TRBV29-1	TRBJ2-7	11	-	CSVEDRCEQYF	TGCAGCGTTGAAGATCGGTGCGAGCAGTACTTC
-	TRBV6-2/TRBV6-3	TRBJ2-7	15	-	CASRYKRVISYEQYF	TGTGCCAGCCGTTACAAGCGGGTAATCTCCTACGAGCAGTACTTC
-	TRBV6-5	TRBJ2-3	16	-	CASRSGLPSHPDTQYF	TGTGCCAGCAGGTCAGGGTTACCGTCACATCCAGATACGCAGTATTTT
-	TRBV12-3/TRBV12-4	TRBJ2-4	14	-	CASSPYSGKNIQYF	TGTGCCAGCAGCCCCTACAGCGGCAAAAACATTCAGTACTTC
-	TRBV20-1	TRBJ1-5	12	TRBD1	CSASRGGQPQHF	TGCAGTGCGTCCAGGGGGGGTCAGCCCCAGCATTTT
-	TRBV24-1	TRBJ2-2	16	-	CATSDLGLANTGELFF	TGTGCCACCAGTGATTTGGGATTAGCGAACACCGGGGAGCTGTTTTTT
few	TRBV7-8	TRBJ2-5	14	TRBD1	CASSYGTGTETQYF	TGTGCCAGCAGCTACGGGACAGGGACAGAGACCCAGTACTTC
-	TRBV3-1	TRBJ2-5	13	-	CASSLVERETQYF	TGTGCCAGCAGCCTAGTGGAGCGGGAGACCCAGTACTTC
-	TRBV25-1	TRBJ2-7	15	TRBD2	CASGVKAGGPYEQYF	TGTGCCAGTGGGGTAAAAGCGGGAGGCCCCTACGAGCAGTACTTC
-	TRBV5-1	TRBJ2-7	15	TRBD2	CASSSTSGTYLEQYF	TGCGCCAGCAGCTCCACTAGCGGGACCTACCTTGAGCAGTACTTC
-	TRBV9	TRBJ1-2	13	-	CASSQRGNYGYTF	TGTGCCAGCAGCCAACGGGGAAACTATGGCTACACCTTC
few	TRBV7-9	TRBJ1-1	13	-	CASSLQGGTEAFF	TGTGCCAGCAGCCTACAGGGTGGCACTGAAGCTTTCTTT
-	TRBV4-2	TRBJ2-3	16	-	CASSQGSGAVPDTQYF	TGTGCCAGCAGCCAAGGCTCGGGGGCTGTACCAGATACGCAGTATTTT
-	TRBV6-2/TRBV6-3	TRBJ2-7	12	-	CASEGQNYEQYF	TGTGCCAGCGAAGGACAGAACTACGAGCAGTACTTC
few	TRBV12-3/TRBV12-4	TRBJ1-1	13	-	CASSGRSNTEAFF	TGTGCCAGCAGTGGCAGATCAAACACTGAAGCTTTCTTT
once	TRBV7-9	TRBJ1-5	14	-	CVIAGGNSNQPQHF	TGTGTCATCGCGGGGGGGAATAGCAATCAGCCCCAGCATTTT
-	TRBV20-1	TRBJ2-7	14	TRBD1	CSATPGQSYNEQYF	TGCAGTGCTACGCCGGGACAGTCCTACAATGAGCAGTACTTC
-	TRBV6-2/TRBV6-3	TRBJ2-1	15	-	CASSFPGGFTNEQFF	TGTGCCAGCAGCTTCCCGGGGGGCTTTACGAATGAGCAGTTCTTC
few	TRBV3-1	TRBJ2-1	16	TRBD2	CASSSPTSGYYNEQFF	TGTGCCAGCAGCTCCCCGACTAGCGGGTACTACAATGAGCAGTTCTTC
many	TRBV20-1	TRBJ1-6	15	-	CSASKEALYNSPLHF	TGCAGTGCTAGTAAGGAGGCGTTGTATAATTCACCCCTCCACTTT
few	TRBV21-1	TRBJ1-5	19	-	CASSKENRGTGNCHQPQHF	TGTGCCAGCAGCAAAGAAAACCGGGGGACAGGGAATTGTCATCAGCCCCAGCATTTT
few	TRBV7-8	TRBJ2-1	16	TRBD2	CASSPLLARRTNEQFF	TGTGCCAGCAGCCCCCTACTAGCGCGCCGTACAAATGAGCAGTTCTTC
-	TRBV10-2	TRBJ2-7	17	TRBD2	CASSELSSGSRLYEQYF	TGCGCCAGCAGTGAGTTGTCTAGCGGGAGTAGGCTCTACGAGCAGTACTTC
-	TRBV2	TRBJ1-2	14	-	CASSERPRPPGYTF	TGTGCCAGCAGTGAACGCCCGCGCCCTCCTGGCTACACCTTC
-	TRBV28	TRBJ2-5	15	-	CASSGRGSVQETQYF	TGTGCCAGCAGCGGTAGGGGTAGCGTACAAGAGACCCAGTACTTC
-	TRBV6-6	TRBJ2-1	14	-	CASSLTGLGNEQFF	TGTGCCAGCAGTCTAACGGGGTTAGGCAATGAGCAGTTCTTC
many	TRBV2	TRBJ2-1	15	TRBD2	CASIQASGSKNEQFF	TGTGCCAGCATTCAGGCCAGCGGGAGCAAGAATGAGCAGTTCTTC
-	TRBV28	TRBJ2-7	15	-	CASSPAWGLGYEQYF	TGTGCCAGCAGTCCAGCATGGGGGTTGGGCTACGAGCAGTACTTC
few	TRBV29-1	TRBJ2-1	13	-	CSADSLSYNEQFF	TGCAGCGCGGACAGTCTTTCATACAATGAGCAGTTCTTC
-	TRBV10-3	TRBJ2-6	19	TRBD2	CAISESASGAYSGANVLTF	TGTGCCATCAGTGAGTCAGCTAGCGGGGCATACTCTGGGGCCAACGTCCTGACTTTC
few	TRBV24-1	TRBJ2-1	14	TRBD2	CATSDERERDEQFF	TGTGCCACCAGTGATGAGCGGGAAAGGGATGAGCAGTTCTTC
many	TRBV28	TRBJ2-1	15	TRBD2	CASSFGPSGSLEQFF	TGTGCCAGCAGTTTTGGTCCTAGCGGGAGTCTCGAGCAGTTCTTC
-	TRBV2	TRBJ2-1	14	-	CASSELVQGNEQFF	TGTGCCAGCAGTGAATTAGTACAGGGCAATGAGCAGTTCTTC
few	TRBV10-3	TRBJ2-2	13	-	CAHGTVGSGELFF	TGTGCCCACGGGACGGTGGGTTCCGGGGAGCTGTTTTTT
-	TRBV15	TRBJ2-5	15	TRBD1	CATSIGGQSQETQYF	TGTGCCACCAGCATAGGGGGACAGTCCCAAGAGACCCAGTACTTC
-	TRBV3-1	TRBJ2-1	12	-	CASSQAGSEQFF	TGTGCCAGCAGCCAAGCGGGAAGTGAGCAGTTCTTC
-	TRBV7-9	TRBJ2-7	14	TRBD1	CASSLEGQGLEQYF	TGTGCCAGCAGCTTAGAGGGACAGGGTCTCGAGCAGTACTTC
once	TRBV9	TRBJ2-5	18	TRBD2	CASSVALAGATSQETQYF	TGTGCCAGCAGCGTAGCACTAGCGGGAGCGACTTCCCAAGAGACCCAGTACTTC
few	TRBV20-1	TRBJ2-3	18	TRBD2	CGARGDGLAGSRTDTQYF	TGCGGTGCTAGAGGCGATGGGCTAGCGGGATCTCGCACAGATACGCAGTATTTT
few	TRBV29-1	TRBJ2-1	11	-	CSGGLINEQFF	TGCAGCGGGGGACTTATCAATGAGCAGTTCTTC
-	TRBV21-1	TRBJ2-3	15	-	CASSKDGGRTDTQYF	TGTGCCAGCAGCAAAGACGGGGGGCGCACAGATACGCAGTATTTT
few	TRBV5-1	TRBJ1-1	15	-	CASSFLQSMNTEAFF	TGCGCCAGCAGCTTCCTACAAAGCATGAACACTGAAGCTTTCTTT
-	TRBV7-8	TRBJ1-3	15	TRBD1	CASSRTGTGRNTIYF	TGTGCCAGCAGCAGGACCGGGACAGGGAGGAACACCATATATTTT
once	TRBV6-1	TRBJ2-2	14	-	CASSRIPNTGELFF	TGTGCCAGCAGCCGCATTCCAAACACCGGGGAGCTGTTTTTT
-	TRBV25-1	TRBJ2-3	17	TRBD1	CASSKLSGTGGTDTQYF	TGTGCCAGCAGCAAACTTTCCGGGACAGGGGGCACAGATACGCAGTATTTT
once	TRBV11-3	TRBJ2-3	16	-	CASSSRGTSSTDTQYF	TGTGCCAGCAGTTCACGGGGGACCTCTAGCACAGATACGCAGTATTTT
-	TRBV6-2/TRBV6-3	TRBJ2-2	15	-	CASRSAGATTGELFF	TGTGCCAGCAGATCAGCCGGGGCAACCACCGGGGAGCTGTTTTTT
-	TRBV3-1	TRBJ2-5	14	-	CASSQRRDGETQYF	TGTGCCAGCAGTCAACGGCGGGATGGAGAGACCCAGTACTTC
few	TRBV7-9	TRBJ2-1	15	TRBD2	CASSPSGGGYNEQFF	TGTGCCAGCAGCCCTAGCGGGGGCGGATACAATGAGCAGTTCTTC
-	TRBV6-6	TRBJ2-7	16	-	CASSRGRGGSSYEQYF	TGTGCCAGCAGTCGGGGGAGGGGGGGCTCAAGCTACGAGCAGTACTTC
few	TRBV7-2	TRBJ2-1	16	TRBD2	CASSLARASGRNEQFF	TGTGCCAGCAGCTTAGCGCGGGCTAGCGGGCGCAATGAGCAGTTCTTC